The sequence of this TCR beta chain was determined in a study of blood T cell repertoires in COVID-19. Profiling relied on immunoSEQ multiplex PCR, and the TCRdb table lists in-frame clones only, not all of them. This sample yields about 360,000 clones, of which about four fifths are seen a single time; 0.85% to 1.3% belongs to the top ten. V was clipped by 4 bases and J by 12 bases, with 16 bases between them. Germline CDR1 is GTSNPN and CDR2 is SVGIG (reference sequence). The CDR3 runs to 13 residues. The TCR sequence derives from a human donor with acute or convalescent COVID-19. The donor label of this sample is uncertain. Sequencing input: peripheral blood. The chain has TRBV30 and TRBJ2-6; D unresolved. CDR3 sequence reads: CAWTKKPSSVLTF. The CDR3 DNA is TGTGCCTGGACCAAAAAACCCTCTAGCGTCCTGACTTTC.